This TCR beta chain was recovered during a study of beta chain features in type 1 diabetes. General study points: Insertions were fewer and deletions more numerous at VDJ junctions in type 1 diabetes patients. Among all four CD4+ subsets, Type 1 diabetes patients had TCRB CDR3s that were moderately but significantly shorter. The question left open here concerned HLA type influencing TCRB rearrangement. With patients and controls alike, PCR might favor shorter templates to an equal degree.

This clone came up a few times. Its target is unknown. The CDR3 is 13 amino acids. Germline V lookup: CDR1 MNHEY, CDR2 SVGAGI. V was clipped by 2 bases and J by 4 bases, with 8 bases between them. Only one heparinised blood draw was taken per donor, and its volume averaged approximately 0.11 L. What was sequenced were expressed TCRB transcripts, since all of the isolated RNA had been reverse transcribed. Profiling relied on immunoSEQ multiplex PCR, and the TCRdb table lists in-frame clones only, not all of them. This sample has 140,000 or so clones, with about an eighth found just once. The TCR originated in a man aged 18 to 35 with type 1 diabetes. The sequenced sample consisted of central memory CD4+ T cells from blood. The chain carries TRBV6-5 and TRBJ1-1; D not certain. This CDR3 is CASSYVGSTEAFF. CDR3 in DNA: TGTGCCAGCAGTTACGTCGGGAGCACTGAAGCTTTCTTT.